The 28 T cell receptor beta chains listed next were all sequenced from one sample in a study of OX40 agonist ivuxolimab in advanced cancers. Generated by immunoSEQ multiplex PCR, the TCRdb table keeps only in-frame clones and is missing some. This table has around 69,000 clones, 65% to 90% appearing once. The sample was CD4+ or CD8+ T cells sorted from blood, taken in a trial of the OX40 agonist ivuxolimab. The receptors shown here come from an adult with an advanced solid tumor such as melanoma, head and neck, liver or kidney cancer.

This chain uses TRBV15 with TRBJ2-5; the D gene is possibly TRBD2 (5 bases). V was clipped by 7 bases and J by 2 bases, with 11 bases between them. Looked up from germline, CDR1 is LNHNV and CDR2 is YYDKDF (reference sequence). The CDR3 has 13 residues. DNA of the CDR3: TGTGCCACCACAGCGGCGTTACAAGAGACCCAGTACTTC. Residues: CATTAALQETQYF. Full variable domain (missing parts from reference TRBV15 and TRBJ2-5): DAMVIQNPRYQVTQFGKPVTLSCSQTLNHNVMYWYQQKSSQAPKLLFHYYDKDFNNEADTPDNFQSRRPNTSFCFLDIRSPGLGDTAMYLCATTAALQETQYFGPGTRLLVL.

The chain links TRBV5-8 to TRBJ2-5; 7 nucleotides match TRBD2. Trimming cost V 0 bases and J 1 base; bases outside gene matches: 6. This CDR3 is 16 amino acids long. The germline V gene has CDR1 SGHTS and CDR2 YDEGEE. The CDR3 bases are TGTGCCAGCAGCTTGGGGAAAGCGGGGAGCCAAGAGACCCAGTACTTC. It encodes CASSLGKAGSQETQYF.

V is TRBV7-8 and J is TRBJ2-3; D is possibly TRBD1 (6 bases). This CDR3 contains 16 residues. CDR1 and CDR2 from the germline V gene are SGHVS and FQNEAQ. Trimming removed 5 bases from V and 0 bases from J, with 15 bases in between. In DNA form, the CDR3 reads TGTGCCAGCAGCCAACGGACAGTTTGGAGCACAGATACGCAGTATTTT. This sequence encodes CASSQRTVWSTDTQYF.

This clone appeared once. For the CDR3, the DNA is TGTGCCAGCAGTTTCGAGGGGAGACATGGCTACACCTTC. This gives the protein CASSFEGRHGYTF. V usage is TRBV27 and J usage is TRBJ1-2; a weak D match, TRBD1 (5 bases). V was shortened by 3 bases and J by 6 bases, with 11 bases between the two germline ends. This CDR3 contains 13 residues. CDR1 and CDR2 (germline): MNHEY, SMNVEV (reference sequence).

V gene TRBV7-2 combines with J gene TRBJ2-7; possible D gene TRBD2, 5 bases. Germline lookup yields CDR1 SGHTA and CDR2 FQGNSA. Trimming took off 4 bases at V and 6 bases at J, with 22 bases between the two ends. This CDR3 comprises 16 residues. In DNA form, the CDR3 reads TGTGCCAGCAGCTCCCTAGCCTGGCAGAAGCGGACCGAGCAGTACTTC. It encodes CASSSLAWQKRTEQYF.

The chain combines TRBV15 with TRBJ2-1; TRBD2 might be the D (5 bases). CDR1 and CDR2 from the germline V gene are LNHNV and YYDKDF (reference sequence). V shed 2 bases and J shed 8 bases, with 16 bases lying between them. The CDR3 has 15 residues. The CDR3 DNA follows: TGTGCCACCAGCAGATCCCAGGCCGTCGGGGATGAGCAGTTCTTC. This encodes CATSRSQAVGDEQFF.

This clone occurred a few times. V gene TRBV2 combines with J gene TRBJ1-5; 10 nucleotides match TRBD1. V dropped 5 bases and J dropped 6; count of bases not matched to a gene: 7. This CDR3 is 15 amino acids long. CDR1 is SNHLY, CDR2 FYNNEI, per germline. Here the CDR3 reads CASSPGQGGFQPQHF. The CDR3 DNA reads as TGTGCCAGCAGTCCCGGACAGGGGGGGTTTCAGCCCCAGCATTTT.

The chain uses TRBV6-1 and TRBJ2-7; TRBD1 might be the D (7 bases). Looked up from germline, CDR1 is MNHNS and CDR2 is SASEGT. Trimming shortened V by 2 bases and J by 0 bases, and 11 bases separated the two germline ends. The CDR3 is 15 amino acids. The CDR3 DNA reads TGTGCCAGCAGTGAAAGACAGGGACTCTCCTACGAGCAGTACTTC. Its translation: CASSERQGLSYEQYF.

The CDR3 DNA reads as TGCAGTGCTACCTATGGCTACACCTTC. Protein sequence: CSATYGYTF. The chain links TRBV20-1 to TRBJ1-2; D remains ambiguous. Trimming took 4 bases from V and 4 from J, leaving 1 base between them. Germline loops: CDR1 DFQATT, CDR2 SNEGSKA (reference sequence). The CDR3 runs to 9 residues.

This clone was observed a handful of times. This chain links TRBV19 with TRBJ2-7, with 9 bases identical to TRBD2. CDR1 and CDR2 (germline): LNHDA, SQIVND (reference sequence). This CDR3 region has 14 residues. V was pared by 6 bases and J by 5 bases, with 8 bases of the junction left unmatched. For the CDR3, the DNA is TGTGCCAGTAGCCGGATAGCGGGAGTAAACGAGCAGTACTTC. As protein: CASSRIAGVNEQYF.

V is TRBV5-4 and J is TRBJ2-3; no reliable D call. The ends were cut back, 4 bases at V and 0 bases at J, with 12 bases in the middle. Looked up from germline, CDR1 is SGHNT and CDR2 is YYREEE (reference sequence). CDR3 length equals 15 residues. Here the CDR3 reads CASSETPTSTDTQYF. The CDR3 DNA follows: TGTGCCAGCAGCGAGACTCCCACTAGCACAGATACGCAGTATTTT.

This chain connects TRBV10-1 to TRBJ1-1, with 11 bases identical to TRBD1. The J segment lost 7 bases and the V segment lost 2 bases, leaving 9 bases of the junction unmatched. The CDR3 totals 16 residues. Germline CDR1 WNHNN, CDR2 SYGVQD (reference sequence). As DNA, the CDR3 is TGCGCCAGCAGTGAGCTACCCACCGGGACAGGGGGTGAAGCTTTCTTT. It codes for CASSELPTGTGGEAFF.

In nucleotides, the CDR3 is TGTGCCAGCAGCCCTGGTGGGGGGCTTGGTGGCTACACCTTC. This codes for CASSPGGGLGGYTF. This rearrangement joins TRBV9 to TRBJ1-2; D possibly corresponds to TRBD1 (6 bases). V dropped 4 bases and J dropped 7 bases, with 17 bases sitting between them. CDR1 SGDLS and CDR2 YYNGEE come from the germline V gene. The CDR3 runs 14 residues.

The CDR3 nucleotides are TGTGCCAGCAGCGTAGGGTGGGGTCAGTGGGAGACCCAGTACTTC. Translated, it gives CASSVGWGQWETQYF. The rearrangement uses TRBV9 and TRBJ2-5; no clear D. The V end lost 0 bases, the J end lost 5 bases, and 14 bases lay between the germline ends. The CDR3 spans 15 residues. Germline CDR1 is SGDLS and CDR2 is YYNGEE. The full variable domain, rest sourced from reference TRBV9 and TRBJ2-5, is DSGVTQTPKHLITATGQRVTLRCSPRSGDLSVYWYQQSLDQGLQFLIQYYNGEERAKGNILERFSAQQFPDLHSELNLSSLELGDSALYFCASSVGWGQWETQYFGPGTRLLVL.

This sequence joins TRBV7-7 and TRBJ2-5; 11 bases align to TRBD1. The ends lost 5 bases at V and 5 bases at J; junction bases unmatched: 1. This CDR3 is built from 13 residues. The germline V gene encodes CDR1 SSHAT and CDR2 FNYEAQ (reference sequence). CDR3 region: CASSGDRGETQYF. CDR3 nucleotides: TGTGCCAGCAGCGGGGACAGGGGGGAGACCCAGTACTTC.

The genes are TRBV25-1 and TRBJ2-7; TRBD1 matches at 9 bases. The V segment lost 1 base and the J segment 5 bases; nucleotides outside the gene matches: 6. The CDR3 is 15 residues long. CDR1 and CDR2 (germline): MGHDK, SYGVNS. CDR3 sequence: CASSEWTGARHEQYF. CDR3 DNA: TGTGCCAGCAGTGAATGGACAGGGGCGCGCCACGAGCAGTACTTC.

This clone was seen more than once but under ten times. The gene calls are TRBV7-9 and TRBJ1-2, with 10 bases identical to TRBD1. J lost 3 bases, V lost 5 bases, and 3 bases had no gene match. The CDR3 runs to 14 residues. Germline values: CDR1 SEHNR, CDR2 FQNEAQ (reference sequence). CDR3 protein: CASSDGTGDYGYTF. The CDR3 DNA reads TGTGCCAGCAGCGACGGGACAGGGGACTATGGCTACACCTTC.

The chain's CDR3 is CASALSGTTDTQYF. DNA of the CDR3: TGTGCTAGTGCCCTTAGCGGAACCACAGATACGCAGTATTTT. The chain joins TRBV12-5 to TRBJ2-3; possible D gene TRBD2, 6 bases. The CDR3 length is 14 residues. The germline V gene has CDR1 LGHNT and CDR2 FRNRAP. The ends were cut back, 7 bases at V and 2 bases at J, with 13 bases in the middle.

This clone was observed a few times. The V and J genes are TRBV19 and TRBJ2-1; TRBD2 matches at 8 bases. Per the germline V gene, CDR1 is LNHDA and CDR2 is SQIVND (reference sequence). V trimming: 3 bases; J trimming: 6 bases; junction bases outside the gene matches: 10. CDR3 size: 16 residues. The CDR3 is CASSITGTSRANEQFF. CDR3 in DNA: TGTGCCAGTAGTATTACCGGGACTAGTCGAGCCAATGAGCAGTTCTTC.

The J gene is TRBJ1-6, the V gene TRBV6-5; TRBD1 matches at 7 bases. Germline lookup yields CDR1 MNHEY and CDR2 SVGAGI. The CDR3 loop spans 15 amino acids. V lost 4 bases to trimming and J lost 8 bases; unmatched junction nucleotides: 8. CDR3 DNA sequence: TGTGCCAGCAGTTTTAACAGGGACAGCGATTCACCCCTCCACTTT. It translates to CASSFNRDSDSPLHF.

The V call is TRBV18, the J call TRBJ2-7, with no clear D. The CDR3 totals 12 residues. In germline, CDR1 is KGHSH, CDR2 LQKENI. The V and J ends lost 6 bases and 8 bases respectively, with 14 bases between them. The CDR3 nucleotides are TGTGCCAGCTCCCCAGAACGATCTAAGCAGTACTTC. The encoded protein is CASSPERSKQYF.

This clone was observed a single time. The V gene is TRBV6-1, the J gene TRBJ1-5; D gene ambiguous. The ends were cut back, 3 bases at V and 0 bases at J, with 6 bases in the middle. This CDR3 comprises 14 residues. Germline values: CDR1 MNHNS, CDR2 SASEGT. CDR3 bases: TGTGCCAGCAGTGACGGTTATAGCAATCAGCCCCAGCATTTT. It encodes CASSDGYSNQPQHF.

The count of this clone is one. The chain is built from TRBV6-1 and TRBJ2-3; D gene unclear. Per germline, CDR1 MNHNS and CDR2 SASEGT. Trimming shortened V by 8 bases and J by 6 bases, and 18 bases separated the two germline ends. The CDR3 consists of 14 residues. CDR3 region: CASLKDPLRDTQYF. The CDR3 nucleotides are TGTGCCAGCCTTAAAGACCCGCTCAGGGATACGCAGTATTTT.

This chain joins TRBV4-1 and TRBJ1-1; the D gene is possibly TRBD1 (6 bases). Trimming took off 5 bases at V and 2 bases at J, with 18 bases between the two ends. The CDR3 sequence is 16 residues long. Germline assignment: CDR1 MGHRA and CDR2 YSYEKL. CDR3: CASSVITGLGNTEAFF. Here the CDR3 DNA reads TGCGCCAGCAGCGTCATCACAGGGTTGGGAAACACTGAAGCTTTCTTT.

This sequence joins TRBV7-6 and TRBJ1-2; D remains ambiguous. This CDR3 is built from 13 residues. Germline-derived CDR1 and CDR2 are SGHVS and FNYEAQ. V lost 0 bases, J lost 7 bases, and 9 bases lay in between. CDR3 sequence (DNA): TGTGCCAGCAGCTTAGCGGGCTTGTCTGGCTACACCTTC. Protein product: CASSLAGLSGYTF.

In nucleotides, the CDR3 is TGTGCCAGTAGTATAGGTCCCTCCTCCTACAATGAGCAGTTCTTC. Translation gives CASSIGPSSYNEQFF. This chain links TRBV19 with TRBJ2-1; D call uncertain. The CDR3 has 15 residues. Germline loops: CDR1 LNHDA, CDR2 SQIVND (reference sequence). V was shortened by 1 base and J by 0 bases, with 7 bases between the two germline ends. Combining the CDR3 with reference TRBV19 and TRBJ2-1 gives the whole variable domain DGGITQSPKYLFRKEGQNVTLSCEQNLNHDAMYWYRQDPGQGLRLIYYSQIVNDFQKGDIAEGYSVSREKKESFPLTVTSAQKNPTAFYLCASSIGPSSYNEQFFGPGTRLTVL.

The chain uses TRBV6-6 and TRBJ2-7; 10 bases agree with TRBD1. The V and J ends lost 5 bases and 2 bases, in that order; junction bases with no gene match: 6. Germline V gene sequence: CDR1 MNHNY, CDR2 SVGAGI (reference sequence). This CDR3 spans 15 amino acids. The CDR3 reads CASSLGQGDPYEQYF. The CDR3 DNA reads as TGTGCCAGCAGTCTCGGACAGGGGGACCCCTACGAGCAGTACTTC.

The V gene is TRBV5-1, the J gene TRBJ2-7, with 7 bases fitting TRBD2. Germline-derived CDR1 and CDR2 are SGHRS and YFSETQ. V trimming: 5 bases; J trimming: 1 base; junction bases outside the gene matches: 6. The CDR3 spans 14 residues. Here the CDR3 reads CASSGREFSYEQYF. The CDR3 coding sequence is TGCGCCAGCAGTGGGCGGGAGTTTTCCTACGAGCAGTACTTC.